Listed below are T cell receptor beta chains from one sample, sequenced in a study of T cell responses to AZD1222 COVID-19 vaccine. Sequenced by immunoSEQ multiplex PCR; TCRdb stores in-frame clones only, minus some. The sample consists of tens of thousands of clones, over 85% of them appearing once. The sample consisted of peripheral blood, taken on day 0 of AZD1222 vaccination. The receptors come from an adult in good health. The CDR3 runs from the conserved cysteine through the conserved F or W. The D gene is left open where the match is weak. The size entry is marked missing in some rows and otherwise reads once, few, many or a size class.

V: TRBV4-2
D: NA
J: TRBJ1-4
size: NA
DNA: TGTGCCAGCAGCCCACGGCAGTCAACTAATGAAAAACTGTTTTTT
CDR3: CASSPRQSTNEKLFF

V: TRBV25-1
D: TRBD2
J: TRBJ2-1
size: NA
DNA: TGTGCCAGCAGAATGACTAGCGGGGGGGCAAATGAGCAGTTCTTC
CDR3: CASRMTSGGANEQFF

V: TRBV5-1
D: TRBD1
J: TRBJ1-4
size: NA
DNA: TGCGCCAGCAGCCCACGGACAGGGCCTAATGAAAAACTGTTTTTT
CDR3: CASSPRTGPNEKLFF

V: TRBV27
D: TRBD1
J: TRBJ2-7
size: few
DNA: TGTGCCAGCAGCCGGGACAGGGTTTCCTACGAGCAGTACTTC
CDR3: CASSRDRVSYEQYF

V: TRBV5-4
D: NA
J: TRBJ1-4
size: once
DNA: TGTGCCAGCAGCTTGGGTGCCGGGGGAACTAATGAAAAACTGTTTTTT
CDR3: CASSLGAGGTNEKLFF

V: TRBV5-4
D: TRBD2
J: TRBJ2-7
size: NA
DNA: TGTGCCAGCAGCCCAGGGACTAGCGGGGGGCGGGCCTACGAGCAGTACTTC
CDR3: CASSPGTSGGRAYEQYF

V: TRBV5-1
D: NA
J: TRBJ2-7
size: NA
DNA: TGCGCCAGCAGCTTGGCAGGGACGCTCTACGAGCAGTACTTC
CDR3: CASSLAGTLYEQYF

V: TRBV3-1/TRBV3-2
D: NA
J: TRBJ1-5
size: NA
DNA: TGTGCCAGCAGCCAAGCACAGGTGAATCAGCCCCAGCATTTT
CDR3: CASSQAQVNQPQHF

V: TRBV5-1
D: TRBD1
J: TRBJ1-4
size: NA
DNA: TGCGCCAGCAGCCTCGGGACAGGGGGCAAGTATGAAAAACTGTTTTTT
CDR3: CASSLGTGGKYEKLFF

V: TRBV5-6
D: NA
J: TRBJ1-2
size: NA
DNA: TGTGCCAGCAGCTTGTGGAACTATGGCTACACCTTC
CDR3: CASSLWNYGYTF

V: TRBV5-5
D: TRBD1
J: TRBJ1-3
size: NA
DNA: TGTGCCAGCAGCTTAACCGGGACAGGTCATGGAAACACCATATATTTT
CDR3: CASSLTGTGHGNTIYF

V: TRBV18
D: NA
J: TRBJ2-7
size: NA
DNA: TGTGCCAGCTCACCACCGGGACTCCCATCGGACGAGCAGTACTTC
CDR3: CASSPPGLPSDEQYF

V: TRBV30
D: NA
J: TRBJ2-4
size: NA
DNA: TGTGCCTGGAGTGTATTGTCTTGGGGCAAAAACATTCAGTACTTC
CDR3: CAWSVLSWGKNIQYF

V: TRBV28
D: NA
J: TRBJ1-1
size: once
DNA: TGTGCCAGCAGAGGTGGACATTCTGAAGCTTTCTTT
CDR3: CASRGGHSEAFF

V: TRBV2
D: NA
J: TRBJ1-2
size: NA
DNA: TGTGCCAGCAGTGCTCAGGGCGAGCTCTATGGCTACACCTTC
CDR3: CASSAQGELYGYTF

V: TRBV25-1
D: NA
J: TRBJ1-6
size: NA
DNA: TGTGCCAGCAGTATCCAGGGGTCGTTTAATTCACCCCTCCACTTT
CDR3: CASSIQGSFNSPLHF

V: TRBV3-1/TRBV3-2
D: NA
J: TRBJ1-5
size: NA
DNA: TGTGCCAGCAGCCAGAGTCCTAATCAGCCCCAGCATTTT
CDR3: CASSQSPNQPQHF

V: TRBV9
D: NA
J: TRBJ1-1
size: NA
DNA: TGTGCCAGCAGCGGATCTGGGTTGGCTGAAGCTTTCTTT
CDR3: CASSGSGLAEAFF

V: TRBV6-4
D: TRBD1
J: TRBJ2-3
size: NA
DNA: TGTGCCAGCAGCAAAACCCCCGGGACAGGGGAGTATTTT
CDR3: CASSKTPGTGEYF

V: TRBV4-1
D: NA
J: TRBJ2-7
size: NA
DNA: TGCGCCAGCAGCCAAGCTGACGGGAACCCCTACGAGCAGTACTTC
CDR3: CASSQADGNPYEQYF

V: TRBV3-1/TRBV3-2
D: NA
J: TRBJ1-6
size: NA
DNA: TGTGCCAGCAGCCAAGAAAGGGTATCATATTCACCCCTCCACTTT
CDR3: CASSQERVSYSPLHF

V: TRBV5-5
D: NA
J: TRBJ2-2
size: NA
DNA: TGTGCCAGCAGCTCCAACACCGGGGAGCTGTTTTTT
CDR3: CASSSNTGELFF

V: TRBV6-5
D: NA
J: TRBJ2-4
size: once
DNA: TGTGCCAGCAGTACACGTGGGGTCATTCAGTACTTC
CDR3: CASSTRGVIQYF

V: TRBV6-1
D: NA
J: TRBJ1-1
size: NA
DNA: TGTGCCAGCAGTGAAGATTGGGGGGGAAACACTGAAGCTTTCTTT
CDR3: CASSEDWGGNTEAFF

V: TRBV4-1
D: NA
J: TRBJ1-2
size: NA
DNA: TGCGCCAGCAGCCGGTCGGGGGCCGCTCAGAACCGCTATGGCTACACCTTC
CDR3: CASSRSGAAQNRYGYTF

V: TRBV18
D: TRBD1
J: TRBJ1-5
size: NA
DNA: TGTGCCAGCTCACGTTTTGGGACAGAGAATCAGCCCCAGCATTTT
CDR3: CASSRFGTENQPQHF

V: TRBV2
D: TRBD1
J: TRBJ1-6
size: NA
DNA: TGTGCCAGCAGTCCCACAGGGGGCAGGGGCTATAATTCACCCCTCCACTTT
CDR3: CASSPTGGRGYNSPLHF

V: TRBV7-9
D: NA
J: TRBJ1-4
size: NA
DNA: TGTGCCAGCAGCTTTTTGGTTAATGAAAAACTGTTTTTT
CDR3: CASSFLVNEKLFF

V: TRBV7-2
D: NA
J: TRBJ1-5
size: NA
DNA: TGTGCCAGCAGCTTAGGAGGGACCTTAACTCAGCCCCAGCATTTT
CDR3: CASSLGGTLTQPQHF

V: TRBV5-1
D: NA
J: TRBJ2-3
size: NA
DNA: TGCGCCAGCAGCTTGTTAGATACGCAGTATTTT
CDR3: CASSLLDTQYF